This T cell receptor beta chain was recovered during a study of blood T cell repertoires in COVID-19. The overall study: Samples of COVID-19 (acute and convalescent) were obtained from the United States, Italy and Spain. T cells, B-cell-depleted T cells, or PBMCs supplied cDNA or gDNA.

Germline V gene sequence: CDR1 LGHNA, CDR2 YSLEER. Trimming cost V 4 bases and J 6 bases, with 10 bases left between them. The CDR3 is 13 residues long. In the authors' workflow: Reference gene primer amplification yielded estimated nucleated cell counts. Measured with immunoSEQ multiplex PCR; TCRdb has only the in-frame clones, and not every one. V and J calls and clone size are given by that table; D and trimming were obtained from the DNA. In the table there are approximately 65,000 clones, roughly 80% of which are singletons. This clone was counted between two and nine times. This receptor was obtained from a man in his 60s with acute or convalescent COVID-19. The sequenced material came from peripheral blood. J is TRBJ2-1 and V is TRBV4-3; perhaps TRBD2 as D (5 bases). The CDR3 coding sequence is TGCGCCAGCAGCCGTGACCGGGGCAATGAGCAGTTCTTC. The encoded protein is CASSRDRGNEQFF.